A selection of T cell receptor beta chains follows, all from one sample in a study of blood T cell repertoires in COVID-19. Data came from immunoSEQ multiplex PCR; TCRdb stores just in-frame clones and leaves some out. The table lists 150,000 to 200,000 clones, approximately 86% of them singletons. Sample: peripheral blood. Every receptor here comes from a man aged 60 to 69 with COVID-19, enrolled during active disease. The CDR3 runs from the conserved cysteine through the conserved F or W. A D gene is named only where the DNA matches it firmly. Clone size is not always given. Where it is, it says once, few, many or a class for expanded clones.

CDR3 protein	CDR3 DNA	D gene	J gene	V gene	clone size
CASSFTGTSNEQFF	TGTGCCAGCAGCTTCACCGGGACTAGCAATGAGCAGTTCTTC	TRBD2	TRBJ2-1	TRBV5-6	NA
CASSPSGGGETQYF	TGTGCCAGCAGCCCTAGCGGGGGCGGGGAGACCCAGTACTTC	TRBD2	TRBJ2-5	TRBV7-3	NA
CASSYSPGQDNGYTF	TGTGCCAGCAGTTACTCGCCAGGACAGGACAATGGCTACACCTTC	TRBD1	TRBJ1-2	TRBV6-5	NA
CASSPGQQMNTEAFF	TGTGCCAGCTCACCGGGACAGCAGATGAACACTGAAGCTTTCTTT	TRBD1	TRBJ1-1	TRBV18	NA
CASSVARSNTEAFF	TGTGCCAGCAGCGTAGCCAGGTCGAACACTGAAGCTTTCTTT	NA	TRBJ1-1	TRBV9	NA
CASSLPGSDGEAFF	TGCGCCAGCAGCTTACCGGGTTCAGATGGTGAAGCTTTCTTT	NA	TRBJ1-1	TRBV5-1	NA
CASSRQGSGEGYTF	TGTGCCAGCTCACGTCAGGGTAGTGGTGAAGGCTACACCTTC	NA	TRBJ1-2	TRBV18	once
CASSSGQQAGYTF	TGTGCCAGCAGTTCGGGACAGCAAGCAGGCTACACCTTC	TRBD1	TRBJ1-2	TRBV6-5	NA
CAISDLEASFAGYTF	TGTGCCATCAGTGACCTAGAGGCCTCGTTTGCGGGCTACACCTTC	NA	TRBJ1-2	TRBV10-3	NA
CASSQASKQASGNTIYF	TGTGCCAGCAGCCAAGCTTCTAAACAGGCCTCTGGAAACACCATATATTTT	NA	TRBJ1-3	TRBV3-1/TRBV3-2	NA
CASSLTGLNEKLFF	TGTGCCAGCAGCCTAACGGGTCTTAATGAAAAACTGTTTTTT	NA	TRBJ1-4	TRBV7-9	NA
CSASGGRGFGQPQHF	TGCAGTGCTAGTGGCGGCAGGGGGTTCGGTCAGCCCCAGCATTTT	TRBD1	TRBJ1-5	TRBV20-1	NA
CASRIAGTMTDTQYF	TGCGCCAGCAGAATAGCGGGAACTATGACAGATACGCAGTATTTT	TRBD2	TRBJ2-3	TRBV5-1	NA
CASSSGTAAGYEQYF	TGTGCCAGCAGCTCCGGGACAGCTGCAGGATACGAGCAGTACTTC	TRBD1	TRBJ2-7	TRBV11-2	NA
CATSETSGTGGLFYGYTF	TGTGCCACCAGTGAGACAAGTGGGACAGGGGGCCTCTTTTATGGCTACACCTTC	TRBD1	TRBJ1-2	TRBV24-1	NA
CASSLGGAVNTEAFF	TGTGCCAGCAGTCTAGGGGGCGCGGTGAACACTGAAGCTTTCTTT	TRBD1	TRBJ1-1	TRBV28	NA
CASSLWGRGGTDTQYF	TGTGCCAGCAGCTTGTGGGGGAGGGGGGGCACAGATACGCAGTATTTT	NA	TRBJ2-3	TRBV5-4	few
CASSRGAGTGGPNEQFF	TGCGCCAGCAGCCGAGGAGCCGGGACAGGGGGCCCAAATGAGCAGTTCTTC	TRBD1	TRBJ2-1	TRBV4-1	once
CASSYTQQSSYEQYF	TGTGCCAGCAGTTACACACAACAGAGCTCCTACGAGCAGTACTTC	NA	TRBJ2-7	TRBV6-2/TRBV6-3	NA
CASSLSGRGGPEAFF	TGTGCCAGCAGCTTATCGGGGAGGGGAGGCCCTGAAGCTTTCTTT	NA	TRBJ1-1	TRBV7-9	NA
CAWSGGQGLTYEQYF	TGTGCCTGGAGTGGAGGACAGGGCCTGACCTACGAGCAGTACTTC	TRBD1	TRBJ2-7	TRBV30	NA
CAWSWTAQNSPLHF	TGTGCCTGGAGTTGGACAGCCCAAAATTCACCCCTCCACTTT	NA	TRBJ1-6	TRBV30	NA
CASSSGLGTGHYEQYF	TGTGCCAGCAGTTCTGGGTTGGGGACAGGCCACTACGAGCAGTACTTC	TRBD1	TRBJ2-7	TRBV6-5	NA
CASRPGQGPNNEQFF	TGTGCCAGCAGACCGGGACAGGGTCCGAACAATGAGCAGTTCTTC	TRBD1	TRBJ2-1	TRBV4-2	NA
CASSQEFWQRGGRETQYF	TGCGCCAGCAGCCAAGAGTTTTGGCAGCGGGGGGGCCGCGAGACCCAGTACTTC	TRBD2	TRBJ2-5	TRBV4-3	NA
CASSSPGTGVSNEQFF	TGTGCCAGCAGCTCGCCCGGGACTGGGGTGTCTAATGAGCAGTTCTTC	NA	TRBJ2-1	TRBV7-2	few
CASSLDRVPYEQYF	TGCGCCAGCAGTCTGGACAGGGTACCCTACGAGCAGTACTTC	TRBD1	TRBJ2-7	TRBV4-1	NA
CASGFPMQGGGEKLFF	TGTGCTAGTGGTTTCCCCATGCAGGGCGGGGGTGAAAAACTGTTTTTT	NA	TRBJ1-4	TRBV12-5	NA
CASSPQAGYQETQYF	TGTGCCAGCTCACCACAGGCAGGGTACCAAGAGACCCAGTACTTC	NA	TRBJ2-5	TRBV18	once
CASIRESTYNEQFF	TGTGCCAGCATACGGGAGTCGACCTACAATGAGCAGTTCTTC	NA	TRBJ2-1	TRBV6-6	NA
CASSQDVDTRYGYTF	TGCGCCAGCAGCCAAGATGTCGACACTCGCTATGGCTACACCTTC	NA	TRBJ1-2	TRBV4-1	once
CASSIETGYGYTF	TGTGCCAGTAGTATAGAGACAGGCTATGGCTACACCTTC	NA	TRBJ1-2	TRBV19	NA
CASSQDPLAGVSGANVLTF	TGCGCCAGCAGCCAAGATCCACTAGCGGGAGTGTCCGGGGCCAACGTCCTGACTTTC	TRBD2	TRBJ2-6	TRBV4-3	NA
CASSLESGLSLRTQYF	TGCGCCAGCAGCTTGGAATCAGGACTTTCCCTCCGTACGCAGTATTTT	NA	TRBJ2-3	TRBV5-1	few
CAWKRIADTQYF	TGTGCCTGGAAACGTATAGCGGATACGCAGTATTTT	NA	TRBJ2-3	TRBV30	NA
CASSTGQGMGTDTQYF	TGCGCCAGCAGCACGGGACAGGGGATGGGCACAGATACGCAGTATTTT	TRBD1	TRBJ2-3	TRBV5-1	NA
CASSSVGGNNSPLHF	TGTGCCAGCAGCTCAGTTGGGGGGAATAATTCACCCCTCCACTTT	NA	TRBJ1-6	TRBV9	NA
CASSAYRDSPQAFF	TGTGCCAGCAGCGCCTACCGGGACTCCCCGCAAGCTTTCTTT	NA	TRBJ1-1	TRBV7-2	NA
CASSQDLQRGDRGPNSPLHF	TGTGCCAGCAGCCAAGACTTGCAACGTGGGGACAGGGGACCGAATTCACCCCTCCACTTT	TRBD1	TRBJ1-6	TRBV4-2	NA
CASGNRDRTGNTIYF	TGTGCCAGCGGGAACAGGGATAGAACTGGAAACACCATATATTTT	NA	TRBJ1-3	TRBV6-5	NA
CASRGGTGHNSPLHF	TGTGCCAGCAGGGGGGGGACAGGGCATAATTCACCCCTCCACTTT	TRBD1	TRBJ1-6	TRBV27	once
CASSQVQSEQFF	TGTGCCAGCAGCCAAGTTCAATCTGAGCAGTTCTTC	NA	TRBJ2-1	TRBV3-1/TRBV3-2	NA
CATSRDLRVGTEAFF	TGTGCCACCAGCAGAGATTTGAGGGTGGGCACTGAAGCTTTCTTT	NA	TRBJ1-1	TRBV15	NA
CASSEGREGYGYTF	TGTGCCAGCAGTGAAGGGAGGGAGGGGTATGGCTACACCTTC	NA	TRBJ1-2	TRBV2	NA
CASSQVEETQYF	TGTGCCAGCTCACAAGTAGAGGAGACCCAGTACTTC	NA	TRBJ2-5	TRBV18	NA
CASSWQTGDEAFF	TGCGCCAGCAGCTGGCAGACAGGGGATGAAGCTTTCTTT	TRBD1	TRBJ1-1	TRBV5-1	NA
CSYSHSYEQYF	TGCAGCTACAGTCACTCCTACGAGCAGTACTTC	NA	TRBJ2-7	TRBV20-1	NA
CASWDRVETQYF	TGCGCCAGCTGGGACAGGGTGGAGACCCAGTACTTC	TRBD1	TRBJ2-5	TRBV5-1	NA
CASSRGGTNEQFF	TGTGCCAGCAGCAGAGGAGGGACCAATGAGCAGTTCTTC	NA	TRBJ2-1	TRBV21-1	NA
CASSLGPIEAFF	TGTGCCAGCAGTTTAGGGCCCATTGAAGCTTTCTTT	NA	TRBJ1-1	TRBV28	NA
CASSPTGSTDNSPLHF	TGTGCCAGTAGTCCTACAGGGTCAACGGATAATTCACCCCTCCACTTT	NA	TRBJ1-6	TRBV19	NA
CASSVGGGSPLHF	TGTGCCAGCAGCGTAGGGGGCGGTTCACCCCTCCACTTT	NA	TRBJ1-6	TRBV9	NA
CASSPSLTEAFF	TGTGCCAGCAGTCCAAGCCTGACTGAAGCTTTCTTT	NA	TRBJ1-1	TRBV6-5	NA
CATSDPRQGIYEQYF	TGTGCCACCAGTGATCCACGACAGGGGATCTACGAGCAGTACTTC	TRBD1	TRBJ2-7	TRBV24-1	NA
CASSTKGVVDTEAFF	TGTGCCAGCAGCACTAAAGGGGTTGTTGACACTGAAGCTTTCTTT	NA	TRBJ1-1	TRBV7-2	NA
CASSLEGLAVSYNEQFF	TGCGCCAGCAGCTTGGAGGGACTAGCGGTCTCCTACAATGAGCAGTTCTTC	TRBD2	TRBJ2-1	TRBV5-1	NA
CASSRDSNQPQHF	TGTGCCAGCAGCCGAGATAGCAATCAGCCCCAGCATTTT	NA	TRBJ1-5	TRBV28	NA